This T cell receptor beta chain derives from a study of blood T cell repertoires in COVID-19. Authors' methods: Estimated nucleated cell counts came from reference gene primer amplification. Clones were read by immunoSEQ multiplex PCR, and TCRdb kept only the in-frame ones, dropping some. V, J and clone size were drawn from that table, and D and trimming were deduced from the DNA. The sample has about 130,000 clones, 81% seen once; the top ten hold roughly 17%. This CDR3 comprises 14 residues. Germline CDR1 is SGDLS and CDR2 is YYNGEE. V lost 0 bases and J lost 8; bases outside the gene matches: 0. Enrolled during active infection, Seattle patients were then followed longitudinally.

The sequencing input was peripheral blood. This clonotype was obtained from a man aged 30 to 39 with COVID-19, enrolled during active disease. The chain carries TRBV9 and TRBJ1-6; TRBD1 matches at 9 bases. The CDR3 nucleotides read TGTGCCAGCAGCGTAGGGACAGGGGATTCACCCCTCCACTTT. As protein: CASSVGTGDSPLHF.